The source of this T cell receptor beta chain is a study of PD-1 blockade in classical Hodgkin lymphoma. Regarding the study as a whole: Patients who responded completely had about the same baseline diversity as newly diagnosed patients.

Noted time point: cycle 4 day 1 (C4D1), after more than five weeks of nivolumab. Following autologous stem cell transplantation, relapse occurred in every patient, and exposure to brentuximab vedotin varied. The trim removed 7 bases at V and 3 bases at J, leaving 7 bases unmatched. This CDR3 region has 14 residues. Germline V gives CDR1 WNHNN, CDR2 SYGVQD (reference sequence). About this clone itself: Antigen unknown.

Assay used: immunoSEQ multiplex PCR; TCRdb lists only in-frame clones, some missing. The sample shows some 110,000 clones, roughly 90% of them seen only once. The chain uses TRBV10-1 and TRBJ2-7; 9 nucleotides match TRBD2. The sequencing here drew on peripheral blood mononuclear cells (PBMCs), taken before the fourth cycle of nivolumab. The TCR comes from a human donor with classical Hodgkin lymphoma. The DNA of the CDR3 is TGCGCCAGCACTGCGGGGGGGCACCGCTACGAGCAGTACTTC. This encodes CASTAGGHRYEQYF.